This T cell receptor (beta chain) was identified in a study of blood T cells in healthy people across ages. Overall study: Roughly one uniquely barcoded beta molecule per two T cells was captured.

Primers used in a second PCR of about 7 to 12 cycles were a sample-barcoded 5' primer and a J-beta primer mix. TCRdb ran MiXCR on the 5' RACE reads and lists one entry per CDR3 protein. The sample records more than 900,000 distinct CDR3 sequences, almost 30% being singletons. This CDR3 has 18 amino acids. Germline CDR1 reads KGHDR; CDR2 reads SFDVKD. V was pared by 1 base and J by 0 bases, with 15 bases between. The same data also went into a second study, on T cells of mothers and their children.

This TCR was sampled from a woman aged 40-49 years in good health. The chain carries TRBV24-1 and TRBJ2-1; unclear D gene. Sequencing was done on a sample of blood. CDR3 nucleotide sequence: TGTGCCACCAGTGATTTTTCTGTGGCCAACCCCTCCTACAATGAGCAGTTCTTC. This encodes CATSDFSVANPSYNEQFF.